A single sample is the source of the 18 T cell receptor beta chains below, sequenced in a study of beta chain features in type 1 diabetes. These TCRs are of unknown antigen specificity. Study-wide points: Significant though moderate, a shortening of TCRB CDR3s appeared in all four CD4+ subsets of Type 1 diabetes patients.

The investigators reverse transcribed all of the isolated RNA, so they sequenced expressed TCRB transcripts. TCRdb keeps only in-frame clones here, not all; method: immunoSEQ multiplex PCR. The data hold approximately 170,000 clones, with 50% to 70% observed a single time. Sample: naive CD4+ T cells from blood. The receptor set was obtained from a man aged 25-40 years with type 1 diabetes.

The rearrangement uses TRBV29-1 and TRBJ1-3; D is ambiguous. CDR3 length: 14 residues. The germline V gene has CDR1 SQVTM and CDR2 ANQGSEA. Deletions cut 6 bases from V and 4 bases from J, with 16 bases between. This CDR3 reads CSVRLGENGNTIYF. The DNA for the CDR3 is TGCAGCGTGAGACTCGGGGAGAACGGAAACACCATATATTTT.

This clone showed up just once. CDR3 nucleotide sequence: TGTGCCAGCAGCGCGGGGGATCATTATACGCAGTATTTT. Translation gives CASSAGDHYTQYF. The rearrangement uses TRBV7-2 and TRBJ2-3, with 7 nucleotides matching TRBD2. The V gene end was trimmed by 5 bases and the J gene end by 7 bases; junction bases not matched to a gene: 6. This CDR3 has 13 residues. CDR1 and CDR2 from the germline V gene are SGHTA and FQGNSA. The full variable domain, completed using reference TRBV7-2 and TRBJ2-3, is GAGVSQSPSNKVTEKGKDVELRCDPISGHTALYWYRQSLGQGLEFLIYFQGNSAPDKSGLPSDRFSAERTGGSVSTLTIQRTQQEDSAVYLCASSAGDHYTQYFGPGTRLTVL.

The CDR3 region is CASPRGGGVPYEQYF. CDR3 coding DNA: TGTGCCAGCCCCAGGGGAGGGGGCGTCCCCTACGAGCAGTACTTC. V is TRBV21-1 and J is TRBJ2-7. TRBV21-1 is classified as a pseudogene. This CDR3 contains 15 residues.

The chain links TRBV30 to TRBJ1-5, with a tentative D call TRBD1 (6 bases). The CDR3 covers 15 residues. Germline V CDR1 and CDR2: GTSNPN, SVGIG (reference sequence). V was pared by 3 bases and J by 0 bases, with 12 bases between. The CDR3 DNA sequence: TGTGCCTGGAGCCCGGGACAATTTAGCAATCAGCCCCAGCATTTT. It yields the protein CAWSPGQFSNQPQHF.

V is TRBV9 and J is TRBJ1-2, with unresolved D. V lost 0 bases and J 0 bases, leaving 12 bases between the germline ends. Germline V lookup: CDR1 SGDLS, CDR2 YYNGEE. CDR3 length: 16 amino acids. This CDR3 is CASSVGITASNYGYTF. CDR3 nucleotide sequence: TGTGCCAGCAGCGTAGGTATTACAGCTTCTAACTATGGCTACACCTTC.

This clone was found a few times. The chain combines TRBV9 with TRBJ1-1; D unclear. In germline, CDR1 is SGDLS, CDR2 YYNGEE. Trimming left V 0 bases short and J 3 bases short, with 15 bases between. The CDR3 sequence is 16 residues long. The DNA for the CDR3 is TGTGCCAGCAGCGTAGGTTTTGGCAGTAGCCACACTGAAGCTTTCTTT. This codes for CASSVGFGSSHTEAFF. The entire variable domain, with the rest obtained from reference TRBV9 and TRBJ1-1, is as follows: DSGVTQTPKHLITATGQRVTLRCSPRSGDLSVYWYQQSLDQGLQFLIQYYNGEERAKGNILERFSAQQFPDLHSELNLSSLELGDSALYFCASSVGFGSSHTEAFFGQGTRLTVV.

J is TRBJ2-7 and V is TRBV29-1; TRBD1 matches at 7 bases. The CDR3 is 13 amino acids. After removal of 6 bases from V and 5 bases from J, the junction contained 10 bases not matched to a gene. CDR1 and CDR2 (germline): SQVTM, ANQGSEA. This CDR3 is CSVVQGSGHEQYF. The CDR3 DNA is TGCAGCGTCGTACAGGGGTCTGGGCACGAGCAGTACTTC.

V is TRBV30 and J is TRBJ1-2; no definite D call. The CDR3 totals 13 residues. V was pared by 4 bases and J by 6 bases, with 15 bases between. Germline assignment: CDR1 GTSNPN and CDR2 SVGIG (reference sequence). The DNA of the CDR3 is TGTGCCTGGACCGGAAGGTCAATTCATGGCTACACCTTC. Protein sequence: CAWTGRSIHGYTF.

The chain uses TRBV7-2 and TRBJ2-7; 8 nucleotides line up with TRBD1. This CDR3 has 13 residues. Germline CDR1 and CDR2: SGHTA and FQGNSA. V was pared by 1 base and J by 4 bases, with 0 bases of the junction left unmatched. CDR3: CASSLGTGYEQYF. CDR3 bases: TGTGCCAGCAGCTTAGGGACAGGGTACGAGCAGTACTTC.

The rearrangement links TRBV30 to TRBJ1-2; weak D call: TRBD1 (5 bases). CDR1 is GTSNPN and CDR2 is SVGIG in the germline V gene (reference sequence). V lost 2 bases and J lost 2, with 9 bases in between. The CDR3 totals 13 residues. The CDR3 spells CAWSPGTNYGYTF. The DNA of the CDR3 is TGTGCCTGGAGTCCTGGGACCAACTATGGCTACACCTTC.

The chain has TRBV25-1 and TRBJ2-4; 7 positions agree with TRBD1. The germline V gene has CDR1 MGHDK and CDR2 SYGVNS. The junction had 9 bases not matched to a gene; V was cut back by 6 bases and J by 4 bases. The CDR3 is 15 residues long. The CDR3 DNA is TGTGCCAGCAGCTATTCCGGGACAGATAAAAACATTCAGTACTTC. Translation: CASSYSGTDKNIQYF.

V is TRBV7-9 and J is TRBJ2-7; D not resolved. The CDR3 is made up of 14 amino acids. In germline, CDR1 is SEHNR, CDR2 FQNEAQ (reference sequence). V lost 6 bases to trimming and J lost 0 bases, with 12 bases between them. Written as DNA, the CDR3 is TGTGCCAGCAGTCGTTACCAGAGCTCCTACGAGCAGTACTTC. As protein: CASSRYQSSYEQYF.

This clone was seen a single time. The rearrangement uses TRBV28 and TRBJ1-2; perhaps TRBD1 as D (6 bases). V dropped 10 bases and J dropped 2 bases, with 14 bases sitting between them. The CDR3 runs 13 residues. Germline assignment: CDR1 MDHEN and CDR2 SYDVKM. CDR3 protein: CATRDKRNYGYTF. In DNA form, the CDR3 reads TGTGCCACCCGGGACAAGCGAAACTATGGCTACACCTTC.

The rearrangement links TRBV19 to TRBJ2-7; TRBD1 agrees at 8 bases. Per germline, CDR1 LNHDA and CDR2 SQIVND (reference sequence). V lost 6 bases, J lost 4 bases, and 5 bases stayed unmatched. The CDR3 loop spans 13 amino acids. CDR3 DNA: TGTGCCAGTAGCCCGACAGGGGTTTACGAGCAGTACTTC. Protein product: CASSPTGVYEQYF.

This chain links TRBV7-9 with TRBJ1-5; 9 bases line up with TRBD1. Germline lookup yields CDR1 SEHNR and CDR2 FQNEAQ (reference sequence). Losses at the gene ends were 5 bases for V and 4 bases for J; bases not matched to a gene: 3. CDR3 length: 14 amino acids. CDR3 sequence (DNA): TGTGCCAGCAGCGCGGGACAGGGTAATCAGCCCCAGCATTTT. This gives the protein CASSAGQGNQPQHF.

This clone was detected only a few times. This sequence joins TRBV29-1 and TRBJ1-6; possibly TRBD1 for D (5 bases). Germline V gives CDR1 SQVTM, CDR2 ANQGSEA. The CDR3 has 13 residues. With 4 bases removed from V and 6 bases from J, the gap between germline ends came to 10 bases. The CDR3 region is CSVARDSNSPLHF. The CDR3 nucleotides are TGCAGCGTTGCTAGAGACAGTAATTCACCCCTCCACTTT.

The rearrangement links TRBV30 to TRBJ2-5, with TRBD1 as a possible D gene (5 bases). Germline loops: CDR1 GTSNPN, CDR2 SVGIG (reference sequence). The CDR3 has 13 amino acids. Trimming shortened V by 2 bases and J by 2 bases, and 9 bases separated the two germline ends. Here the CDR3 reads CAWSQDKQETQYF. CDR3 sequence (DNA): TGTGCCTGGAGTCAGGACAAACAAGAGACCCAGTACTTC.

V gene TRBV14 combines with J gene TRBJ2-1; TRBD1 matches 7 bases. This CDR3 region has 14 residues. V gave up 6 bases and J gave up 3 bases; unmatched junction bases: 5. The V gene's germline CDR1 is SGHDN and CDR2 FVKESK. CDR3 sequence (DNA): TGTGCCAGCAGGCGTTGGGACAGCTACAATGAGCAGTTCTTC. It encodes CASRRWDSYNEQFF.